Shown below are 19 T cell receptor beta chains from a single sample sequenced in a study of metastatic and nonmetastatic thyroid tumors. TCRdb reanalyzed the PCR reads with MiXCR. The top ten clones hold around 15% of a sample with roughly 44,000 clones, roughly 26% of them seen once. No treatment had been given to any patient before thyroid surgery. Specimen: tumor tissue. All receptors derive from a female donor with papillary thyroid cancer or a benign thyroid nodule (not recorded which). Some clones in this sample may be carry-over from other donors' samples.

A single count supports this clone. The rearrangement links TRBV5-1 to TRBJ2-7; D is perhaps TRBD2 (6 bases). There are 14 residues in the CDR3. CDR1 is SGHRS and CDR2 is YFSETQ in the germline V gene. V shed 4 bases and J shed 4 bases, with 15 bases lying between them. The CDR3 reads CASSPGTGGYEQYF. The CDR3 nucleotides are TGCGCCAGCAGCCCGGGGACTGGGGGATACGAGCAGTACTTC. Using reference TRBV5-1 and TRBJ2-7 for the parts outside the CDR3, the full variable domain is KAGVTQTPRYLIKTRGQQVTLSCSPISGHRSVSWYQQTPGQGLQFLFEYFSETQRNKGNFPGRFSGRQFSNSRSEMNVSTLELGDSALYLCASSPGTGGYEQYFGPGTRLTVT.

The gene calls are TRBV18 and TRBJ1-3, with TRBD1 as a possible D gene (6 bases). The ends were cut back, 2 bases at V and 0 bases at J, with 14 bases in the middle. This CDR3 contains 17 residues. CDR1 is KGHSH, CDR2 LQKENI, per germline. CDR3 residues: CASSPGTGTYSGNTIYF. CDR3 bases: TGTGCCAGCTCACCAGGCACCGGGACATACTCTGGAAACACCATATATTTT.

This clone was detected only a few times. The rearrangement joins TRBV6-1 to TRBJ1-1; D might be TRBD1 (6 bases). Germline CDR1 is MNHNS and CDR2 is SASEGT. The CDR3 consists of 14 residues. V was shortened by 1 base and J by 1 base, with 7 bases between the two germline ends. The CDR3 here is CASSEVRGNTEAFF. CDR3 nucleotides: TGTGCCAGCAGTGAAGTCAGGGGGAACACTGAAGCTTTCTTT.

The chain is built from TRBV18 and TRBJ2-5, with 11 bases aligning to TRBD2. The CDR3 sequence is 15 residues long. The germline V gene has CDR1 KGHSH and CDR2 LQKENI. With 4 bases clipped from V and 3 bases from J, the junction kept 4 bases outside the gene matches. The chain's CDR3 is CASSQGTSGKETQYF. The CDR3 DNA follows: TGTGCCAGCTCACAGGGGACTAGCGGAAAAGAGACCCAGTACTTC.

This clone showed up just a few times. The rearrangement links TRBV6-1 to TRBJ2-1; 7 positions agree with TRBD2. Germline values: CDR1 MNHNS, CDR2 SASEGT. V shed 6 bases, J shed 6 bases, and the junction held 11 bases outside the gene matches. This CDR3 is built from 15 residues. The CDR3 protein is CASRTGLGGGNEQFF. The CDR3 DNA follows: TGTGCCAGCAGGACGGGGCTCGGCGGGGGCAATGAGCAGTTCTTC.

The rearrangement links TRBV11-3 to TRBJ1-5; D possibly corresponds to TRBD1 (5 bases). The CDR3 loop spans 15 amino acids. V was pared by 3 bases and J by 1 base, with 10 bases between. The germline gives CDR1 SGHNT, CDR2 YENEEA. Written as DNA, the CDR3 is TGTGCCAGCAGCTTGGGGGGAGGAAGCAATCAGCCCCAGCATTTT. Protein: CASSLGGGSNQPQHF.

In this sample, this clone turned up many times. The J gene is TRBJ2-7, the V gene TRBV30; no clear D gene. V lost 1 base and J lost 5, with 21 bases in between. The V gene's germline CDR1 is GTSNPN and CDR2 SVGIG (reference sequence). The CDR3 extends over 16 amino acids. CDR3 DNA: TGTGCCTGGAGTGACCCCGGCGGTAGACACGTCCACGAGCAGTACTTC. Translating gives CAWSDPGGRHVHEQYF.

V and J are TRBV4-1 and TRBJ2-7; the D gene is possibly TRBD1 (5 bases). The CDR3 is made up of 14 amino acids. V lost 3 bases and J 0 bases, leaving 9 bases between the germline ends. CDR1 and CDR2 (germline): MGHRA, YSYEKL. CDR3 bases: TGCGCCAGCAGCCAGCCAGGGTTCTCCTACGAGCAGTACTTC. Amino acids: CASSQPGFSYEQYF.

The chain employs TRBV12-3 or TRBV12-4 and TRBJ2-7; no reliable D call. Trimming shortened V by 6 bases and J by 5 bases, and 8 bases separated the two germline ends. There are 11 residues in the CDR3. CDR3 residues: CASSLSHEQYF. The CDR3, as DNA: TGTGCCAGCAGCCTTTCCCACGAGCAGTACTTC.

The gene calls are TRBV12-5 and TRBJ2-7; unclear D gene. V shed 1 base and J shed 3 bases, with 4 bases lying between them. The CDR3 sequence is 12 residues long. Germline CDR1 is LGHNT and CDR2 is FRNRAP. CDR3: CASGLAFYEQYF. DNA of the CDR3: TGTGCTAGTGGTTTGGCGTTCTACGAGCAGTACTTC.

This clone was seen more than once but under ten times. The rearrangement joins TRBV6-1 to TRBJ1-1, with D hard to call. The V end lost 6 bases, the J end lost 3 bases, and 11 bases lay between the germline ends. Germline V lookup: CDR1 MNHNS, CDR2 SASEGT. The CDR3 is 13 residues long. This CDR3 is CASSRLKDTEAFF. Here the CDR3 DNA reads TGTGCCAGCAGCCGCCTAAAGGACACTGAAGCTTTCTTT.

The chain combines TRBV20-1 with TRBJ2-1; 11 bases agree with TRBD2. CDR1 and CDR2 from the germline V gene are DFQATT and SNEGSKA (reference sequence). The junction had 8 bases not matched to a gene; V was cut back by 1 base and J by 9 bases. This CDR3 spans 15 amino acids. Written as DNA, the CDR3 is TGCAGTGCTAGAGGCCTAGCGGGAGGAGTCACTGAGCAGTTCTTC. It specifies CSARGLAGGVTEQFF.

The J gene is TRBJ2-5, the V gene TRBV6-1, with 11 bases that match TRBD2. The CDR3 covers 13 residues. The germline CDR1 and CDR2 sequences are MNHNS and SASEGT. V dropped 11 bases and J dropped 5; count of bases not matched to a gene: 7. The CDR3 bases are TGTGCCGTCACTAGCGGGAGTGGGGAGACCCAGTACTTC. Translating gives CAVTSGSGETQYF.

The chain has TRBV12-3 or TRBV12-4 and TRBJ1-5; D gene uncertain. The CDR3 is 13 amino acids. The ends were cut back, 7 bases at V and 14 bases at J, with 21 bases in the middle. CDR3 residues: CASIRYSLSQKHF. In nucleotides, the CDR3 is TGTGCCAGCATCCGGTACAGCCTCTCCCAAAAGCATTTT.

The CDR3 region has the DNA TGCGCCAGCAGCGATGATCTACAGTGTTCTGGAAACACCATATATTTT. Encoded protein: CASSDDLQCSGNTIYF. This rearrangement joins TRBV5-1 to TRBJ1-3; D gene uncertain. Trimming removed 4 bases at V and 1 base at J, with 15 bases between. The CDR3 extends over 16 amino acids. Germline V lookup: CDR1 SGHRS, CDR2 YFSETQ. Variable domain in full (rest from reference TRBV5-1 and TRBJ1-3): KAGVTQTPRYLIKTRGQQVTLSCSPISGHRSVSWYQQTPGQGLQFLFEYFSETQRNKGNFPGRFSGRQFSNSRSEMNVSTLELGDSALYLCASSDDLQCSGNTIYFGEGSWLTVV.

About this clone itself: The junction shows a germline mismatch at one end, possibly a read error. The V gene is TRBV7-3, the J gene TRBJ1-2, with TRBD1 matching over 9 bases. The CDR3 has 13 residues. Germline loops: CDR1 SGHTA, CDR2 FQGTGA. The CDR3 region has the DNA TGTGCCAGCATCTTACAGGGGGCTCGCGGCTACACCTTC. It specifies CASILQGARGYTF.

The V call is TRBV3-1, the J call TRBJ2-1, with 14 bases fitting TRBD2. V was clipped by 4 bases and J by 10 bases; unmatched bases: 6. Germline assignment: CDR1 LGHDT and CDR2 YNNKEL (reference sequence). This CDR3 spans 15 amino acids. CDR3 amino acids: CASSPGLAGAREQFF. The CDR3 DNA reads TGTGCCAGCAGCCCGGGACTAGCGGGGGCAAGGGAGCAGTTCTTC.

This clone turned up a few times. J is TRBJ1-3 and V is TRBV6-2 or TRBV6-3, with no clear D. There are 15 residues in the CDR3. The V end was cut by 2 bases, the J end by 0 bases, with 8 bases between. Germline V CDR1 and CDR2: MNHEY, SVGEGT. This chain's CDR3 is CASSYHGSSGNTIYF. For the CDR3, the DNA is TGTGCCAGCAGTTACCACGGGAGCTCTGGAAACACCATATATTTT.

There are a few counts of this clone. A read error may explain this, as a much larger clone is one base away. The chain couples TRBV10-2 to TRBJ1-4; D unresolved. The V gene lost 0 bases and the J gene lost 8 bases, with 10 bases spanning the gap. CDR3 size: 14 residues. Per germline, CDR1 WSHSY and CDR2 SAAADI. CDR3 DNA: TGCGCCAGCAGTGAGTCCGAACAAGTCGAAAAACTGTTTTTT. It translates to CASSESEQVEKLFF.